Listed here is a single T cell receptor beta chain. What it binds is unknown. Tagging with unique molecular identifiers was a feature of the TCR beta cDNA libraries. cDNA molecules numbering about 470,000 came from roughly 1 to 10 million T cells. TCRdb reprocessed the PCR reads via MiXCR and lists one record per CDR3 protein. The sample shows some 800,000 distinct CDR3 sequences, 46% of them seen only once. These data belong to a study of post-analysis software for immune sequencing data. Across the whole study: The cohort encompassed relapsing-remitting, secondary progressive and progressive-relapsing multiple sclerosis disease courses.

Study results and caveats: Controls significantly exceeded multiple sclerosis patients in normalized Chao1 diversity. F measure showed strong co-clustering of same-batch samples.

The receptor's source is a girl aged 5-17 years with multiple sclerosis. The sample consisted of blood.

The CDR3 here is CASSPRDATNYGYTF. The CDR3 bases are TGTGCCAGCAGCCCCCGGGACGCAACTAACTATGGCTACACCTTC. The V and J genes are TRBV9 and TRBJ1-2; the D gene is possibly TRBD1 (5 bases). Trimming took 4 bases from V and 0 from J, leaving 13 bases between them. The germline gives CDR1 SGDLS, CDR2 YYNGEE. This CDR3 comprises 15 residues.